Sequencing of this TCR beta chain was carried out in a study of control samples from healthy donors and cancer patients. Looked up from germline, CDR1 is LNHNV and CDR2 is YYDKDF (reference sequence). The trim removed 3 bases at V and 7 bases at J, leaving 11 bases unmatched. CDR3 length: 17 residues. Method: immunoSEQ multiplex PCR; TCRdb's copy keeps in-frame clones and lacks some. Of 45,000 to 60,000 clones listed, under 90% are singletons. Source material: blood. This TCR was recovered from a man aged 70 or older in good health. The chain joins TRBV15 to TRBJ1-6, with 8 bases identical to TRBD1. Here the CDR3 DNA reads TGTGCCACCAGCAGCCTTGCGCAGGGGGCTGGGAATTCACCCCTCCACTTT. Translated, it gives CATSSLAQGAGNSPLHF.